The 6 T cell receptor beta chains listed next were all sequenced from one sample in a study of post-analysis software for immune sequencing data. General study points: Controls showed lower frequencies than patients for roughly 5 TRBV segments, and TRBV5-6, TRBV5-1 and TRBV20-1 were among these.

TCR beta libraries were prepared from cDNA with unique molecular identifiers. TCRdb called the PCR reads again in MiXCR, with one record for every CDR3 protein. The profile shows around 200,000 distinct CDR3 sequences, 29% of them singletons. What these receptors recognize is not known. Input material: blood. The receptor source for this set is a girl aged 2 to 17 with multiple sclerosis.

The gene calls are TRBV2 and TRBJ2-5; 11 bases are shared with TRBD2. CDR1 and CDR2 (germline): SNHLY, FYNNEI. The CDR3 sequence is 15 residues long. V lost 1 base, J lost 11 bases, and 9 bases stayed unmatched. The CDR3 DNA follows: TGTGCCAGCAGTGAAGGGAGACTAGCGGGGAATGAGCAGTACTTC. Amino acids: CASSEGRLAGNEQYF.

The chain employs TRBV7-2 and TRBJ1-6, with D tentatively TRBD1 (6 bases). The CDR3 sequence is 14 residues long. The V and J ends lost 3 bases and 7 bases respectively, with 10 bases between them. In germline, CDR1 is SGHTA, CDR2 FQGNSA. The CDR3 protein is CASSFSQGNSPLHF. CDR3 DNA: TGTGCCAGCAGCTTCTCACAGGGAAATTCACCCCTCCACTTT.

The chain has TRBV30 and TRBJ2-5; D might be TRBD2 (5 bases). The germline V gene encodes CDR1 GTSNPN and CDR2 SVGIG (reference sequence). V lost 3 bases and J 5 bases, leaving 7 bases between the germline ends. CDR3 length: 11 residues. For the CDR3, the DNA is TGTGCCTGGAGCCCGGGGGAGACCCAGTACTTC. Amino acid sequence: CAWSPGETQYF.

This clonotype was seen many times. The chain employs TRBV20-1 and TRBJ2-1; 8 nucleotides align to TRBD2. Germline loops: CDR1 DFQATT, CDR2 SNEGSKA (reference sequence). Trimming took 2 bases from V and 3 from J; bases not matched to a gene: 9. This CDR3 contains 16 residues. The CDR3 DNA reads TGCAGTGCTAGAACGGCCAGCGGGAGAAGCTACAATGAGCAGTTCTTC. It specifies CSARTASGRSYNEQFF.

The rearrangement joins TRBV3-1 to TRBJ2-3; a weak D match, TRBD2 (6 bases). The V end lost 5 bases, the J end lost 3 bases, and 12 bases lay between the germline ends. The CDR3 is 14 residues long. Germline CDR1 reads LGHDT; CDR2 reads YNNKEL (reference sequence). The CDR3 coding sequence is TGTGCCAGCAGCTCCCGACTAGGAACAGATACGCAGTATTTT. Protein: CASSSRLGTDTQYF.

The chain recombines TRBV19 with TRBJ1-5; maybe TRBD1 (5 bases). The CDR3 sequence is 17 residues long. The V end was cut by 6 bases, the J end by 2 bases, with 20 bases between. In germline, CDR1 is LNHDA, CDR2 SQIVND (reference sequence). Here the CDR3 reads CASSQAQGGIRNQPQHF. In DNA, the CDR3 is TGTGCCAGTAGCCAAGCCCAGGGAGGAATTCGCAATCAGCCCCAGCATTTT.